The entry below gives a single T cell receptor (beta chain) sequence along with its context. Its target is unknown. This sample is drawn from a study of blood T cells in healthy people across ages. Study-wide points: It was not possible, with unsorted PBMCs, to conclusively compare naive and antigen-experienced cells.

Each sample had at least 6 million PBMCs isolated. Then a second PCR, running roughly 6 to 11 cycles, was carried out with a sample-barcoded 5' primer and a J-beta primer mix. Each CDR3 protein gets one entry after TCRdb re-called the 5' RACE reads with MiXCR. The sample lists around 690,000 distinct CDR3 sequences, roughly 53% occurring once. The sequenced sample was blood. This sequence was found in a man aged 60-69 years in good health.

The CDR3 spells CSARVEGRVGNTEAFF. The CDR3, as DNA: TGCAGTGCTAGAGTCGAGGGACGGGTCGGGAACACTGAAGCTTTCTTT. This chain uses TRBV20-1 with TRBJ1-1, with D possibly TRBD1 on 5 matching bases. Per the germline V gene, CDR1 is DFQATT and CDR2 is SNEGSKA (reference sequence). The CDR3 is 16 residues long. V shed 1 base and J shed 1 base, with 16 bases lying between them.